This TCR beta chain emerged from a study of cytomegalovirus exposure and HLA in healthy donors. Study findings and constraints: According to an earlier analysis, most TCR beta V segments yielded productive rearrangements about 90% or about 30% of the time. Later on, an analysis tied over 15,000 TCR beta sequences to HLA alleles at 0.05 false discovery rate.

PCR used 60 Vbeta primers and 13 Jbeta primers. Method: immunoSEQ multiplex PCR; TCRdb's copy keeps in-frame clones and lacks some. This table holds 100,000 to 150,000 clones, about 8.5% found once. On this clone: Its antigen remains unidentified.

This clonotype was obtained from a man in his forties or fifties in good health and CMV-seronegative. The sample consisted of PBMCs.

In DNA form, the CDR3 reads TGTGCCAGCAGCTTAGCGCCGGCGGGAAATACAGATACGCAGTATTTT. Amino acids: CASSLAPAGNTDTQYF. The V call is TRBV7-9, the J call TRBJ2-3; tentative D call: TRBD2 (6 bases). The germline CDR1 and CDR2 sequences are SEHNR and FQNEAQ (reference sequence). The CDR3 length is 16 residues. V was clipped by 0 bases and J by 3 bases, with 13 bases between them.